There are a few counts of the clone carrying this T cell receptor beta chain. The target antigen is unknown. The V end lost 6 bases, the J end lost 7 bases, and 15 bases lay between the germline ends. The germline CDR1 and CDR2 sequences are MNHNS and SASEGT. The CDR3 sequence is 13 residues long. The source of the sample is a study of regulatory T cells in long-lasting Graves disease. Study overall: Antithyroid drugs had been given to newly diagnosed Graves' patients for under 3 months. Study-level points and caveats: Authors noted too few samples as a limitation.

Researchers made TCR beta libraries by using iRepertoire HTBI primers and running Arm-PCR on CDR3 regions. TCRdb called the multiplex PCR reads again in MiXCR, with one record for every CDR3 protein. This table holds roughly 500,000 distinct CDR3 sequences, approximately 13% found once. The time point: newly diagnosed GD, antithyroid drugs for less than 3 months. The TCR library was prepared using RNA isolated from PBMCs. These data also formed part of another study, on T cells in Graves' hyperthyroidism and ophthalmopathy.

This rearrangement joins TRBV6-1 to TRBJ1-2; D call uncertain. This clonotype was obtained from a man younger than 45 with Graves disease. Sample: peripheral blood mononuclear cells (PBMCs), taken at new diagnosis, from a patient treated with antithyroid drugs. CDR3 sequence: CASRERADSGYTF. Written as DNA, the CDR3 is TGTGCCAGCAGGGAAAGGGCTGATAGTGGCTACACCTTC.